One sample yielded the 18 T cell receptor beta chains listed below, sequenced in a study of shared clonotypes between healthy human individuals. Libraries were prepared by immunoSEQ multiplex PCR; TCRdb keeps only in-frame clonotypes and omits some of them. This table holds under 600,000 clones, 90% to 96% found once. The sequenced sample consisted of naive CD4+ T cells sorted from blood. Subset meaning: CD45RA+ positively selected. The source is a woman aged 25 to 39 in good health.

A note on this clone: The sample contains more than one DNA sequence encoding this CDR3. This chain connects TRBV5-4 to TRBJ2-7; D is uncertain. Germline CDR1 is SGHNT and CDR2 is YYREEE (reference sequence). Deletions cut 3 bases from V and 4 bases from J, with 5 bases between. CDR3 length: 11 amino acids. The CDR3 region has the DNA TGTGCCAGCAGCTCTAATTACGAGCAGTACTTC. Its translation is CASSSNYEQYF.

The V and J genes are TRBV9 and TRBJ2-3; 8 nucleotides align to TRBD2. This CDR3 is built from 14 residues. Germline assignment: CDR1 SGDLS and CDR2 YYNGEE. Germline trimming cut 7 bases from V and 4 bases from J; bases unmatched to any gene: 8. The CDR3 loop reads CASALAGGADTQYF. In DNA, the CDR3 is TGTGCCAGCGCTCTAGCGGGCGGTGCAGATACGCAGTATTTT.

V and J are TRBV10-1 and TRBJ2-2; no firm D call. The CDR3 has 14 amino acids. The ends were cut back, 4 bases at V and 2 bases at J, with 8 bases in the middle. Germline CDR1 is WNHNN and CDR2 is SYGVQD (reference sequence). The CDR3 DNA is TGCGCCAGCAGTGGTTTCCTAAACACCGGGGAGCTGTTTTTT. This sequence encodes CASSGFLNTGELFF.

As DNA, the CDR3 is TGTGCCACCAGCAGGGATTTAGGGGGCGAACTGTTTTTT. Translated: CATSRDLGGELFF. This sequence joins TRBV15 and TRBJ1-4; 7 nucleotides align to TRBD1. The CDR3 has 13 residues. Germline-derived CDR1 and CDR2 are LNHNV and YYDKDF (reference sequence). Germline trimming cut 3 bases from V and 12 bases from J; bases unmatched to any gene: 7.

The rearrangement uses TRBV11-3 and TRBJ1-4, with D tentatively TRBD1 (6 bases). The CDR3 runs 15 residues. Trimming shortened V by 4 bases and J by 5 bases, and 14 bases separated the two germline ends. Germline-derived CDR1 and CDR2 are SGHNT and YENEEA. CDR3 DNA: TGTGCCAGCAGCTCCCGGACAGAAAACAATGAAAAACTGTTTTTT. Translating it yields CASSSRTENNEKLFF.

The chain couples TRBV6-1 to TRBJ2-7; perhaps TRBD1 as D (5 bases). Germline V gene sequence: CDR1 MNHNS, CDR2 SASEGT. Trimming cost V 2 bases and J 7 bases, with 21 bases left between them. This CDR3 has 16 residues. The CDR3 is CASSERAQVTYQEQYF. CDR3 nucleotide sequence: TGTGCCAGCAGTGAACGGGCACAGGTCACATATCAGGAGCAGTACTTC.

About this clone itself: Other nucleotide sequences from this sample produce the same CDR3. The rearrangement uses TRBV28 and TRBJ2-7; 7 bases match TRBD2. With 7 bases clipped from V and 2 bases from J, the junction kept 5 bases outside the gene matches. Looked up from germline, CDR1 is MDHEN and CDR2 is SYDVKM. The CDR3 spans 13 residues. CDR3 loop: CASTSGLAYEQYF. CDR3 bases: TGTGCCAGCACCAGCGGACTAGCCTACGAGCAGTACTTC.

V usage is TRBV2 and J usage is TRBJ1-4; D ambiguous. V was trimmed by 7 bases and J by 8 bases, leaving 11 bases between them. The CDR3 has 12 residues. Germline lookup yields CDR1 SNHLY and CDR2 FYNNEI. CDR3 in amino acids: CASKRVAEKLFF. The CDR3 bases are TGTGCCAGCAAAAGGGTGGCGGAAAAACTGTTTTTT.

The V and J genes are TRBV6-5 and TRBJ2-5; weak D call: TRBD2 (5 bases). The DNA end is a closer match to TRBJ2-7, so the J assignment may be wrong. The germline V gene encodes CDR1 MNHEY and CDR2 SVGAGI. This CDR3 contains 15 residues. CDR3 region: CASSYSREEGYEQYF. The CDR3 DNA sequence: TGTGCCAGCAGTTACTCGAGGGAAGAGGGTTACGAGCAGTACTTC.

The rearrangement uses TRBV18 and TRBJ2-2; 8 bases fit TRBD1. CDR1 and CDR2 (germline): KGHSH, LQKENI. V shed 4 bases, J shed 5 bases, and the junction held 9 bases outside the gene matches. The CDR3 runs 16 residues. This chain's CDR3 is CASSRPGQDSTGELFF. The CDR3 nucleotides are TGTGCCAGCTCACGACCGGGACAGGATTCGACCGGGGAGCTGTTTTTT.

This chain connects TRBV14 to TRBJ1-6, with D uncertain. Trimming pared 0 bases from V and 7 bases from J, leaving 10 bases between. The CDR3 is 15 residues long. Germline V gene sequence: CDR1 SGHDN, CDR2 FVKESK. The CDR3: CASSQDPVPNSPLHF. The CDR3 DNA reads as TGTGCCAGCAGCCAAGACCCCGTCCCGAATTCACCCCTCCACTTT.

The chain employs TRBV28 and TRBJ1-4; 7 positions match TRBD1. Trimming at V came to 7 bases and at J to 3 bases, leaving 17 bases not matched to a gene. The CDR3 is 18 amino acids. Per germline, CDR1 MDHEN and CDR2 SYDVKM. DNA for the CDR3: TGTGCCAGCAACTCCCCCGGCGTTATTGGGACAGCTAATGAAAAACTGTTTTTT. As protein: CASNSPGVIGTANEKLFF.

The chain joins TRBV7-9 to TRBJ2-1; 14 bases align to TRBD2. V gave up 3 bases and J gave up 0 bases; unmatched junction bases: 7. Germline V gives CDR1 SEHNR, CDR2 FQNEAQ (reference sequence). The CDR3 covers 19 residues. This CDR3 reads CASSFAPTSGRASYNEQFF. The CDR3 nucleotides read TGTGCCAGCAGCTTCGCCCCGACTAGCGGGAGGGCCTCCTACAATGAGCAGTTCTTC.

The chain joins TRBV4-1 to TRBJ1-1; TRBD1 aligns across 7 bases. The CDR3 is made up of 15 amino acids. In germline, CDR1 is MGHRA, CDR2 YSYEKL. V shed 2 bases, J shed 7 bases, and the junction held 10 bases outside the gene matches. The CDR3 bases are TGCGCCAGCAGCCAAACGTCGGACAGGCGACTTGAAGCTTTCTTT. The encoded protein is CASSQTSDRRLEAFF.

The rearrangement links TRBV6-1 to TRBJ2-7; 15 bases are shared with TRBD2. The junction had 4 bases not matched to a gene; V was cut back by 1 base and J by 12 bases. The CDR3 contains 14 residues. Germline V gives CDR1 MNHNS, CDR2 SASEGT. DNA for the CDR3: TGTGCCAGCAGTGAAGAGGGACTAGCGGGAGGACCGTACTTC. Amino acid sequence: CASSEEGLAGGPYF.

This chain connects TRBV28 to TRBJ1-4; possibly TRBD1 for D (5 bases). V dropped 8 bases and J dropped 8 bases, with 15 bases sitting between them. Per germline, CDR1 MDHEN and CDR2 SYDVKM. This CDR3 has 13 residues. The CDR3 loop reads CASLGGAGEKLFF. In nucleotides, the CDR3 is TGTGCCAGCTTAGGTGGGGCTGGCGAAAAACTGTTTTTT.

The chain employs TRBV15 and TRBJ2-7; TRBD2 might be the D (5 bases). The CDR3 loop spans 16 amino acids. Germline CDR1 reads LNHNV; CDR2 reads YYDKDF (reference sequence). V was pared by 1 base and J by 3 bases, with 16 bases between. CDR3 loop: CATSRGSGGEIYEQYF. As DNA, the CDR3 is TGTGCCACCAGCAGAGGCTCAGGAGGCGAGATCTACGAGCAGTACTTC.

This clone occurred once. Different DNA sequences within this sample yield the same CDR3. The CDR3 protein is CASSDFNQPQHF. The CDR3 DNA follows: TGTGCCAGCAGTGATTTTAATCAGCCCCAGCATTTT. The chain uses TRBV2 and TRBJ1-5, with no clear D. Germline loops: CDR1 SNHLY, CDR2 FYNNEI. V was clipped by 3 bases and J by 4 bases, with 4 bases between them. This CDR3 has 12 amino acids.